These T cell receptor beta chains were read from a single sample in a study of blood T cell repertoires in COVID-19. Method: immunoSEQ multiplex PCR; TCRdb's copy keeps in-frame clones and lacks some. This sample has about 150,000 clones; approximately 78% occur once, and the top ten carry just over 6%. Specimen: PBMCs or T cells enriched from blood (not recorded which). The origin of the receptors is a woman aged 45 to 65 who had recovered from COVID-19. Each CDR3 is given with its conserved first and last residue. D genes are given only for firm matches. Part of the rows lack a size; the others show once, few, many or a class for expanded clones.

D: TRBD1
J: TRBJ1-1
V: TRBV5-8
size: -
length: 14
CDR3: CASSPVGQGGEAFF
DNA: TGTGCCAGCAGCCCCGTAGGACAGGGAGGTGAAGCTTTCTTT

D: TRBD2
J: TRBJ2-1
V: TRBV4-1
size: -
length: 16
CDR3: CASSRPERGAYNEQFF
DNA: TGCGCCAGCAGCCGGCCGGAGCGGGGGGCCTACAATGAGCAGTTCTTC

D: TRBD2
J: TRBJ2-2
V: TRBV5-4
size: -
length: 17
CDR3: CASSGKASGGNTGELFF
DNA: TGTGCCAGCAGCGGGAAGGCTAGCGGGGGGAACACCGGGGAGCTGTTTTTT

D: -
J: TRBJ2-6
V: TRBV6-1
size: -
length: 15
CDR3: CASSEVFSGANVLTF
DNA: TGTGCCAGCAGTGAAGTCTTCTCTGGGGCCAACGTCCTGACTTTC

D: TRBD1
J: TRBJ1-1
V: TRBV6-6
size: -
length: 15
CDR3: CASSTRQGGHTEAFF
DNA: TGTGCCAGCAGTACCCGACAGGGGGGACACACTGAAGCTTTCTTT

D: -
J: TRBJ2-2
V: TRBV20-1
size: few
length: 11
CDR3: CSARRTGELFF
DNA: TGCAGTGCTAGGCGCACCGGGGAGCTGTTTTTT

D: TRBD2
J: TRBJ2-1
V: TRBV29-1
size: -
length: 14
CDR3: CSVVRAGTYNEQFF
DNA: TGCAGCGTTGTGCGAGCGGGGACCTACAATGAGCAGTTCTTC

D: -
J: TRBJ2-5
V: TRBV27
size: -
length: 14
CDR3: CASSLAGAGETQYF
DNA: TGTGCCAGCAGTTTGGCGGGGGCTGGGGAGACCCAGTACTTC

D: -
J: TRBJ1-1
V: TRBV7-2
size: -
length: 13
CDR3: CASSLVAGTEAFF
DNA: TGTGCCAGCAGCTTAGTGGCAGGGACTGAAGCTTTCTTT

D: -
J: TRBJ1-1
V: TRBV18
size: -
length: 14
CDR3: CASSQRKGDTEAFF
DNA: TGTGCCAGCTCACAACGGAAGGGGGACACTGAAGCTTTCTTT

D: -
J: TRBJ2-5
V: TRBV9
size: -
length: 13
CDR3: CASSASQGETQYF
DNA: TGTGCCAGCAGCGCCTCCCAGGGAGAGACCCAGTACTTC

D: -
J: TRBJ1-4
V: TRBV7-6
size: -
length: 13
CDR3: CASSREANEKLFF
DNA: TGTGCCAGCAGCCGGGAGGCTAATGAAAAACTGTTTTTT

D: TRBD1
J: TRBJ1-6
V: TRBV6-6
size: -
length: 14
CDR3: CATLEGQGYSPLHF
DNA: TGTGCCACGCTTGAGGGACAGGGTTATTCACCCCTCCACTTT

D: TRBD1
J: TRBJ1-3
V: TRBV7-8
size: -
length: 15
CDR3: CASSAGGAIGNTIYF
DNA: TGTGCCAGCAGCGCAGGGGGCGCGATTGGAAACACCATATATTTT

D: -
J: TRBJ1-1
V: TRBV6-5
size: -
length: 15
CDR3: CASRRTELMNTEAFF
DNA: TGTGCCAGCAGACGCACCGAACTCATGAACACTGAAGCTTTCTTT

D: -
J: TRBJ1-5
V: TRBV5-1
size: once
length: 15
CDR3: CASSLVGGANQPQHF
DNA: TGCGCCAGCAGCCTGGTAGGGGGGGCGAATCAGCCCCAGCATTTT

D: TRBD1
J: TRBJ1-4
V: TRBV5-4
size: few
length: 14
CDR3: CASSVDRGSEKLFF
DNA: TGTGCCAGCAGCGTAGACAGGGGGAGTGAAAAACTGTTTTTT

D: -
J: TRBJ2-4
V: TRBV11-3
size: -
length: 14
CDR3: CASSRGFEGDIQYF
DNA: TGTGCCAGCAGCCGAGGGTTTGAGGGGGACATTCAGTACTTC

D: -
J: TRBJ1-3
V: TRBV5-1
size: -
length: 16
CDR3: CASSLVPGFSGNTIYF
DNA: TGCGCCAGCAGCTTGGTTCCGGGATTCTCTGGAAACACCATATATTTT

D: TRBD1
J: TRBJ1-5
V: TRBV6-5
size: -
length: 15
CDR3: CASSYSEQGGQPQHF
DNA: TGTGCCAGCAGTTACTCTGAACAGGGGGGACAGCCCCAGCATTTT

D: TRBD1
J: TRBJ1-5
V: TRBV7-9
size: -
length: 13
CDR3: CASSYRGDQPQHF
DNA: TGTGCCAGCAGTTACAGGGGCGATCAGCCCCAGCATTTT

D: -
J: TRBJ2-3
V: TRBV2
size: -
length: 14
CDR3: CASSGGTRSDTQYF
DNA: TGTGCCAGCAGTGGGGGGACACGCTCAGATACGCAGTATTTT

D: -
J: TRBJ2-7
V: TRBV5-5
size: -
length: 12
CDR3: CASSFRHYEQYF
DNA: TGTGCCAGCAGCTTCAGGCACTACGAGCAGTACTTC

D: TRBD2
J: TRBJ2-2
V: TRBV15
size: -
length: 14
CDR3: CATSSGGGTGELFF
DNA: TGTGCCACCAGCTCTGGGGGGGGGACCGGGGAGCTGTTTTTT

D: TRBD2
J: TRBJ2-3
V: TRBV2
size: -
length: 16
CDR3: CASSDGGYDSTDTQYF
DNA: TGTGCCAGCAGTGACGGGGGGTATGATAGCACAGATACGCAGTATTTT

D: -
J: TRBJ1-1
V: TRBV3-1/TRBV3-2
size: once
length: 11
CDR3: CASSQDGEAFF
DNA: TGTGCCAGCAGCCAAGACGGGGAAGCTTTCTTT

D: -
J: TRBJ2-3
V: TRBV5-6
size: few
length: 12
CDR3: CASSFGDGAQYF
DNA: TGTGCCAGCAGCTTCGGAGATGGCGCGCAGTATTTT

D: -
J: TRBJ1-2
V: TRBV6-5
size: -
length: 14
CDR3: CASTHSSGRSGYTF
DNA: TGTGCCAGCACCCACTCGTCGGGGAGAAGTGGCTACACCTTC

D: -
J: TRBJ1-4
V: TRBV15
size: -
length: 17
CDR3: CATSREQGSDANEKLFF
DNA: TGTGCCACCAGCAGAGAGCAGGGCTCGGACGCTAATGAAAAACTGTTTTTT

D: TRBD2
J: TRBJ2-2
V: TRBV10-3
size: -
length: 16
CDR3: CAISESSGRHTGELFF
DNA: TGTGCCATCAGTGAGTCTAGCGGGCGCCACACCGGGGAGCTGTTTTTT

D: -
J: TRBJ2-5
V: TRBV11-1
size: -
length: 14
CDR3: CASSLGGMGETQYF
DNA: TGTGCCAGCAGCTTGGGGGGTATGGGAGAGACCCAGTACTTC

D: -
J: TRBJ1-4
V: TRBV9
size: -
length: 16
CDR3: CASSLTGIVSNEKLFF
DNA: TGTGCCAGCAGCCTGACAGGCATAGTTTCTAATGAAAAACTGTTTTTT

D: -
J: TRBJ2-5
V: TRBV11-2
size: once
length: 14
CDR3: CASSSPTVPWTQYF
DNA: TGTGCCAGCAGCTCACCGACAGTGCCCTGGACCCAGTACTTC

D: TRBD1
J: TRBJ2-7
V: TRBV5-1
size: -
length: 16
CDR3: CASSPTLGQGSYEQYF
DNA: TGCGCCAGCAGCCCCACCCTCGGACAGGGGTCCTACGAGCAGTACTTC

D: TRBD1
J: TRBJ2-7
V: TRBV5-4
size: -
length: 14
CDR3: CASSTGQGFYEQYF
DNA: TGTGCCAGCAGCACAGGACAGGGGTTCTACGAGCAGTACTTC

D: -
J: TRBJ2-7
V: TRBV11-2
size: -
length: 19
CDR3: CASSLVASPSVRAGSEQYF
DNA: TGTGCCAGCAGCTTAGTCGCGTCCCCCTCCGTTAGGGCAGGGTCCGAGCAGTACTTC

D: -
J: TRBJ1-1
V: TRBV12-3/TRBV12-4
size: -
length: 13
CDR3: CASSLVGGTEAFF
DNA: TGTGCCAGCAGTTTGGTGGGGGGCACTGAAGCTTTCTTT

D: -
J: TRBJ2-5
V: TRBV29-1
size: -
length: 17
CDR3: CSAGWGGDSRVTRTQYF
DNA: TGCAGCGCCGGTTGGGGGGGCGATTCCCGGGTTACGAGGACCCAGTACTTC

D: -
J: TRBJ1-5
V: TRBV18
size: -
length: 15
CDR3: CASSPELGRGQPQHF
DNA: TGTGCCAGCTCACCAGAGCTTGGGAGAGGTCAGCCCCAGCATTTT

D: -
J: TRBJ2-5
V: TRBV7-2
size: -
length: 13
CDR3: CASSPSTQETQYF
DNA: TGTGCCAGCAGCCCCAGTACCCAAGAGACCCAGTACTTC

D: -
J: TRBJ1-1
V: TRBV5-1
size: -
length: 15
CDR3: CASSLAGQGNTEAFF
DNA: TGCGCCAGCAGCTTGGCCGGGCAGGGGAACACTGAAGCTTTCTTT

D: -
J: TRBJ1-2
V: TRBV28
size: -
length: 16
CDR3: CASSQDYSSPRYGYTF
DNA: TGTGCCAGCAGTCAGGACTACTCGTCGCCTCGATATGGCTACACCTTC

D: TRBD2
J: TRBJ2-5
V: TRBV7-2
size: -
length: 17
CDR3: CASSPGLAGGYQETQYF
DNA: TGTGCCAGCAGCCCCGGACTAGCGGGGGGATATCAAGAGACCCAGTACTTC

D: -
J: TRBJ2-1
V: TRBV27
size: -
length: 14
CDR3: CASSLQGSMREQFF
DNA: TGTGCCAGCAGTTTACAGGGGAGTATGCGTGAGCAGTTCTTC

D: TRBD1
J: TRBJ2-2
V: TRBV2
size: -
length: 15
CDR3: CASSEITGDTGELFF
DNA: TGTGCCAGCAGTGAAATCACAGGGGACACCGGGGAGCTGTTTTTT

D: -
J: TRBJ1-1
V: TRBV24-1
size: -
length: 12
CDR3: CATSSGVGSAFF
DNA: TGTGCCACCAGTTCAGGGGTCGGTTCGGCTTTCTTT

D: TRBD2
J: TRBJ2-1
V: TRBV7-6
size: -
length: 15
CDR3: CASATSGGPQDEQFF
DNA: TGTGCCAGCGCAACTAGCGGGGGACCCCAGGATGAGCAGTTCTTC